The 28 T cell receptor beta chains given below trace back to one sample, sequenced in a study of neoadjuvant anti-PD-1 for oral cavity cancer. The data were produced by immunoSEQ multiplex PCR, yet TCRdb's version contains in-frame clones alone and is incomplete. The data show 11,000 to 15,000 clones, 65% to 85% seen once. Regarding time point: after neoadjuvant nivolumab, at surgical resection. The sample consisted of PBMCs, taken after nivolumab (anti-PD-1) treatment. These receptors were collected from a person between 40 and 80 years old with oral cavity squamous cell carcinoma.

This clone came up a few times. For the CDR3, the DNA is TGTGCCACCAGCAGAGCAGGGGTCGGAAACACCATATATTTT. It translates to CATSRAGVGNTIYF. The rearrangement links TRBV15 to TRBJ1-3; a weak D match, TRBD1 (6 bases). CDR3 length: 14 residues. Germline V gene lookup returns CDR1 LNHNV and CDR2 YYDKDF (reference sequence). Trimming took off 1 base at V and 4 bases at J, with 8 bases between the two ends. The full variable domain, completed using reference TRBV15 and TRBJ1-3, is DAMVIQNPRYQVTQFGKPVTLSCSQTLNHNVMYWYQQKSSQAPKLLFHYYDKDFNNEADTPDNFQSRRPNTSFCFLDIRSPGLGDTAMYLCATSRAGVGNTIYFGEGSWLTVV.

The chain combines TRBV25-1 with TRBJ2-5; TRBD2 agrees at 8 bases. The ends lost 3 bases at V and 1 base at J; junction bases unmatched: 4. The germline V gene has CDR1 MGHDK and CDR2 SYGVNS. This CDR3 is built from 15 residues. Written as DNA, the CDR3 is TGTGCCAGCAGTGACAATCTAGCGGGCCAAGAGACCCAGTACTTC. As protein: CASSDNLAGQETQYF.

V and J are TRBV30 and TRBJ1-1; D might be TRBD1 (6 bases). Germline assignment: CDR1 GTSNPN and CDR2 SVGIG (reference sequence). V lost 3 bases and J lost 4, with 21 bases in between. The CDR3 has 16 amino acids. The CDR3, as DNA: TGTGCCTGGAGAGGAACCGTGAGCCAGGGGAGCACTGAAGCTTTCTTT. Translated: CAWRGTVSQGSTEAFF.

The chain carries TRBV7-9 and TRBJ2-1; D is undetermined. With 4 bases removed from V and 10 bases from J, the gap between germline ends came to 8 bases. This CDR3 has 11 residues. CDR1 is SEHNR and CDR2 is FQNEAQ in the germline V gene (reference sequence). CDR3 loop: CASSSVGEQFF. The DNA for the CDR3 is TGTGCCAGCAGCTCCGTTGGGGAGCAGTTCTTC.

CDR3 residues: CASTPAGAAGGGGEQYF. CDR3 nucleotides: TGTGCCAGCACCCCGGCGGGGGCAGCGGGAGGCGGTGGAGAGCAGTACTTC. This sequence joins TRBV5-4 and TRBJ2-7; 9 positions agree with TRBD2. In germline, CDR1 is SGHNT, CDR2 YYREEE (reference sequence). The CDR3 consists of 17 residues. V gave up 6 bases and J gave up 7 bases; unmatched junction bases: 20.

The rearrangement joins TRBV30 to TRBJ2-1; D perhaps matches TRBD2 (6 bases). The germline V and J ends were trimmed by 1 base and 2 bases, with 6 bases remaining between them. This CDR3 comprises 13 residues. Germline V gives CDR1 GTSNPN, CDR2 SVGIG (reference sequence). The CDR3 sequence is CAWSGLAYNEQFF. The CDR3, as DNA: TGTGCCTGGAGTGGACTAGCCTACAATGAGCAGTTCTTC.

This chain connects TRBV29-1 to TRBJ1-4, with unresolved D. The CDR3 is 14 residues long. Trimming pared 4 bases from V and 0 bases from J, leaving 9 bases between. CDR1 and CDR2 from the germline V gene are SQVTM and ANQGSEA. The CDR3 nucleotides read TGCAGCGTTGTTGAGGGCGCAACTAATGAAAAACTGTTTTTT. Translated, it gives CSVVEGATNEKLFF.

The chain has TRBV9 and TRBJ1-1; 7 nucleotides line up with TRBD1. Germline V gene data show CDR1 as SGDLS and CDR2 as YYNGEE. Losses at the gene ends were 3 bases for V and 6 bases for J; bases not matched to a gene: 8. This CDR3 contains 14 residues. CDR3 region: CASSEAGTAAEAFF. The CDR3 nucleotides read TGTGCCAGCAGCGAAGCCGGGACAGCCGCTGAAGCTTTCTTT.

By its share, this clone is medium-sized. This chain links TRBV30 with TRBJ1-2; TRBD1 might be the D (5 bases). The CDR3 runs to 15 residues. V shed 0 bases and J shed 5 bases, with 16 bases lying between them. The V gene's germline CDR1 is GTSNPN and CDR2 SVGIG (reference sequence). The chain's CDR3 is CAWSVTGAGGYGYTF. The CDR3, as DNA: TGTGCCTGGAGTGTAACCGGGGCTGGAGGGTATGGCTACACCTTC.

This clone has just a few counts. The chain combines TRBV10-3 with TRBJ1-1; D gene ambiguous. Germline values: CDR1 ENHRY, CDR2 SYGVKD. The V end was cut by 8 bases, the J end by 1 base, with 11 bases between. The CDR3 totals 13 residues. The CDR3 protein is CAISAQTNTEAFF. CDR3 bases: TGTGCCATCTCGGCGCAGACGAACACTGAAGCTTTCTTT.

The V call is TRBV14, the J call TRBJ1-1, with D unclear. Germline V gene sequence: CDR1 SGHDN, CDR2 FVKESK. The V end lost 3 bases, the J end lost 5 bases, and 10 bases lay between the germline ends. The CDR3 is 13 amino acids. The CDR3 coding sequence is TGTGCCAGCAGCCAGAACGGGTATACTGAAGCTTTCTTT. Translated, it gives CASSQNGYTEAFF.

This chain links TRBV5-4 with TRBJ2-2; D tentatively fits TRBD1 or TRBD2 (5 bases each). The CDR3 is 15 amino acids. Germline-derived CDR1 and CDR2 are SGHNT and YYREEE (reference sequence). V lost 6 bases and J 0 bases, leaving 12 bases between the germline ends. CDR3 residues: CASKSGGSNTGELFF. The DNA for the CDR3 is TGTGCCAGCAAGAGTGGGGGATCGAACACCGGGGAGCTGTTTTTT.

V is TRBV7-8 and J is TRBJ2-3; 12 bases are a match to TRBD2. From germline, CDR1 is SGHVS and CDR2 FQNEAQ. This CDR3 is 17 amino acids long. V was pared by 2 bases and J by 3 bases, with 6 bases of the junction left unmatched. The CDR3 loop reads CASSLLVLAGGTDTQYF. The CDR3 DNA reads as TGTGCCAGCAGCTTATTAGTCCTAGCGGGAGGGACAGATACGCAGTATTTT.

The chain couples TRBV11-1 to TRBJ2-1; D gene uncertain. Trimming cost V 5 bases and J 10 bases, with 9 bases left between them. Germline lookup yields CDR1 SGHAT and CDR2 FQDESV (reference sequence). The CDR3 is made up of 11 amino acids. CDR3 in DNA: TGTGCCAGCAGCCGGCGCCAGGAGCAGTTCTTC. It codes for CASSRRQEQFF.

This sequence joins TRBV30 and TRBJ2-1; no reliable D call. Between the trimmed V and J ends, which lost 0 bases and 2 bases, there was a span of 11 bases. This CDR3 is built from 15 residues. CDR1 and CDR2 from the germline V gene are GTSNPN and SVGIG (reference sequence). As DNA, the CDR3 is TGTGCCTGGAGTGTACCGCCGGTTACCTACAATGAGCAGTTCTTC. Its protein product is CAWSVPPVTYNEQFF.

This clone was counted only a few times. V is TRBV19 and J is TRBJ1-3; D gene unclear. Germline V CDR1 and CDR2: LNHDA, SQIVND (reference sequence). This CDR3 region has 13 residues. V lost 5 bases and J lost 2, with 7 bases in between. CDR3 bases: TGTGCCAGTAGTTCGGACGCTGGAAACACCATATATTTT. Translated, it gives CASSSDAGNTIYF. Drawing the rest from reference TRBV19 and TRBJ1-3, the complete variable domain is DGGITQSPKYLFRKEGQNVTLSCEQNLNHDAMYWYRQDPGQGLRLIYYSQIVNDFQKGDIAEGYSVSREKKESFPLTVTSAQKNPTAFYLCASSSDAGNTIYFGEGSWLTVV.

The chain links TRBV30 to TRBJ1-2; no definite D call. This CDR3 has 12 amino acids. Per the germline V gene, CDR1 is GTSNPN and CDR2 is SVGIG (reference sequence). Trimming pared 2 bases from V and 2 bases from J, leaving 6 bases between. The CDR3 region is CAWSSGNYGYTF. The CDR3 DNA sequence: TGTGCCTGGAGTTCGGGGAACTATGGCTACACCTTC.

This clone was counted once. The chain couples TRBV10-3 to TRBJ2-7; D uncertain. V gave up 6 bases and J gave up 5 bases, with 11 bases separating them. CDR1 and CDR2 (germline): ENHRY, SYGVKD. This CDR3 has 12 amino acids. The CDR3 bases are TGTGCCATCAGCGCGAGTAGCAACGAGCAGTACTTC. Amino acids: CAISASSNEQYF.

The CDR3 DNA is TGTGCCAGCAGCCTATCGGGCGGAACCTACGAGCAGTACTTC. Its protein product is CASSLSGGTYEQYF. The genes are TRBV9 and TRBJ2-7; D gene ambiguous. The germline V gene encodes CDR1 SGDLS and CDR2 YYNGEE. The ends were cut back, 4 bases at V and 2 bases at J, with 13 bases in the middle. This CDR3 has 14 residues.

This sequence joins TRBV4-1 and TRBJ1-5; a weak D match, TRBD1 (5 bases). Germline V gene sequence: CDR1 MGHRA, CDR2 YSYEKL. The CDR3 covers 15 residues. Trimming pared 0 bases from V and 9 bases from J, leaving 15 bases between. The DNA of the CDR3 is TGCGCCAGCAGCCAAGATACAGGAATTCGAGGGCCCCAGCATTTT. Its translation: CASSQDTGIRGPQHF.

The rearrangement joins TRBV7-3 to TRBJ2-7, with D possibly matching TRBD1 (7 bases). Trimming took off 6 bases at V and 6 bases at J, with 15 bases between the two ends. CDR3 length equals 13 residues. Germline V gives CDR1 SGHTA, CDR2 FQGTGA. The CDR3 loop is CASSWTGGREQYF. CDR3 DNA: TGTGCCAGCAGTTGGACAGGAGGGCGCGAGCAGTACTTC.

The rearrangement uses TRBV10-3 and TRBJ2-3; D is undetermined. This CDR3 spans 13 amino acids. Per germline, CDR1 ENHRY and CDR2 SYGVKD. Between the trimmed V and J ends, which lost 0 bases and 2 bases, there was a span of 3 bases. CDR3 sequence: CAISESPTDTQYF. CDR3 nucleotides: TGTGCCATCAGTGAGTCCCCCACAGATACGCAGTATTTT.

This clone showed up just a few times. The chain has TRBV5-4 and TRBJ2-7, with TRBD1 matching over 8 bases. J gave up 0 bases and V 3 bases, and 5 bases lay outside the gene matches. Germline CDR1 SGHNT, CDR2 YYREEE (reference sequence). This CDR3 is built from 15 residues. The CDR3 nucleotides read TGTGCCAGCAGCTCCCGGGACAGGTCCTCCTACGAGCAGTACTTC. This codes for CASSSRDRSSYEQYF.

The chain carries TRBV6-5 and TRBJ2-7, with TRBD1 matching 7 bases. CDR1 is MNHEY, CDR2 SVGAGI, per germline. The CDR3 consists of 12 residues. V shed 5 bases, J shed 6 bases, and the junction held 4 bases outside the gene matches. The CDR3 spells CASSDTGVEQYF. DNA of the CDR3: TGTGCCAGCAGTGACACAGGGGTCGAGCAGTACTTC.

This clone was seen more than once but under ten times. This sequence joins TRBV2 and TRBJ1-5; 7 bases fit TRBD1. Germline V lookup: CDR1 SNHLY, CDR2 FYNNEI. CDR3 length equals 15 residues. The J segment lost 1 base and the V segment lost 3 bases, leaving 3 bases of the junction unmatched. CDR3 residues: CASSEQGVSNQPQHF. CDR3 sequence (DNA): TGTGCCAGCAGTGAGCAGGGGGTGAGCAATCAGCCCCAGCATTTT. Looking up the rest from reference TRBV2 and TRBJ1-5 gives the full variable domain: EPEVTQTPSHQVTQMGQEVILRCVPISNHLYFYWYRQILGQKVEFLVSFYNNEISEKSEIFDDQFSVERPDGSNFTLKIRSTKLEDSAMYFCASSEQGVSNQPQHFGDGTRLSIL.

V and J are TRBV19 and TRBJ1-5; D might be TRBD1 (6 bases). Germline CDR1 is LNHDA and CDR2 is SQIVND (reference sequence). The CDR3 covers 14 residues. V was clipped by 5 bases and J by 2 bases, with 10 bases between them. CDR3 DNA: TGTGCCAGTAGTCAGGGGCTTCGCAATCAGCCCCAGCATTTT. Protein sequence: CASSQGLRNQPQHF.

CDR3 nucleotides: TGTGCCAGCAGCCAACCACTGATAAGGGACAGCCCCTACGAGCAGTACTTC. This encodes CASSQPLIRDSPYEQYF. The genes are TRBV4-2 and TRBJ2-7; TRBD1 aligns across 7 bases. Losses at the gene ends were 2 bases for V and 2 bases for J; bases not matched to a gene: 12. Germline CDR1 reads LGHNA; CDR2 reads YNFKEQ. This CDR3 has 17 residues.

The chain links TRBV10-1 to TRBJ2-7; D ambiguous. CDR1 is WNHNN, CDR2 SYGVQD, per germline (reference sequence). This CDR3 is 11 amino acids long. The germline V and J ends were trimmed by 3 bases and 4 bases, with 4 bases remaining between them. The chain's CDR3 is CASSDGYEQYF. In DNA form, the CDR3 reads TGCGCCAGCAGTGACGGATACGAGCAGTACTTC.